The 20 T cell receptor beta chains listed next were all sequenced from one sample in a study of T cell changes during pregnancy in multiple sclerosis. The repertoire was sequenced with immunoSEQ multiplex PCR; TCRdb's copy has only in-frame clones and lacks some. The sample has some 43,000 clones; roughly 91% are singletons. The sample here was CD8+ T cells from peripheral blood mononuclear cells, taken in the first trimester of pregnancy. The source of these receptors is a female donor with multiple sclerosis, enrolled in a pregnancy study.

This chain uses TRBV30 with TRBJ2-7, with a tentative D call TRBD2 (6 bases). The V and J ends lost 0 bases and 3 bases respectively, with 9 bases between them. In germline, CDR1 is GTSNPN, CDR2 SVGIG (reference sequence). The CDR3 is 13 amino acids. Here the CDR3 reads CAWSVPGLYEQYF. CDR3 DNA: TGTGCCTGGAGTGTACCGGGACTCTACGAGCAGTACTTC.

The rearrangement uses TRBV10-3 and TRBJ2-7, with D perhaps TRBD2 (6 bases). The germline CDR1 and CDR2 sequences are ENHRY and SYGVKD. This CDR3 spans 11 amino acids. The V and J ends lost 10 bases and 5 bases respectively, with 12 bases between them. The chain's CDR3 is CATRGSNEQYF. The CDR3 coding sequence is TGTGCCACCCGGGGGTCCAACGAGCAGTACTTC.

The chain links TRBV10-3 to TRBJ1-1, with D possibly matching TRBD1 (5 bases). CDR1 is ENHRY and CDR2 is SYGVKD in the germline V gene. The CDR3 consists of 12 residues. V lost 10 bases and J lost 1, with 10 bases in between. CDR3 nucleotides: TGTGCCACCGTACAGGAGAACACTGAAGCTTTCTTT. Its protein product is CATVQENTEAFF.

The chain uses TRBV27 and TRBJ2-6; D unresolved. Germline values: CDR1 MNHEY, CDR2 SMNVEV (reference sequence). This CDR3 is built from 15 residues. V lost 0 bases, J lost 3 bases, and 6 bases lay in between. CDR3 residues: CASSLSPFGANVLTF. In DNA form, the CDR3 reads TGTGCCAGCAGTTTATCCCCTTTTGGGGCCAACGTCCTGACTTTC.

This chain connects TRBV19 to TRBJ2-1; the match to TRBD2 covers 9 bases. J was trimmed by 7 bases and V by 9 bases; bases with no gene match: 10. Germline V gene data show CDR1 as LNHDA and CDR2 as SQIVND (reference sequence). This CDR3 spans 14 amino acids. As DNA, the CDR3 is TGTGCCAGCCAACTAGCGGGCACGGAGAATGAGCAGTTCTTC. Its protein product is CASQLAGTENEQFF.

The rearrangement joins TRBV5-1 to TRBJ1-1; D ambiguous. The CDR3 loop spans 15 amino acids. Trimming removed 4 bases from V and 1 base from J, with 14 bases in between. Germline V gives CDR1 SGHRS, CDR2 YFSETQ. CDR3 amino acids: CASSLEGGKNTEAFF. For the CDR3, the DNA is TGCGCCAGCAGCCTGGAGGGCGGGAAGAACACTGAAGCTTTCTTT.

The CDR3 region has the DNA TGTGCCAGCACCCTGGGGGGGGTAAGAACAAATGAAGCTTTCTTT. It codes for CASTLGGVRTNEAFF. V usage is TRBV7-9 and J usage is TRBJ1-1, with D perhaps matching TRBD1 (5 bases). This CDR3 contains 15 residues. V was shortened by 7 bases and J by 7 bases, with 22 bases between the two germline ends. The germline V gene encodes CDR1 SEHNR and CDR2 FQNEAQ (reference sequence).

Here the CDR3 reads CASSFSTGGGYTF. Written as DNA, the CDR3 is TGTGCCAGCAGTTTTTCCACAGGGGGCGGCTACACCTTC. V is TRBV27 and J is TRBJ1-2; 9 bases map to TRBD1. CDR1 is MNHEY, CDR2 SMNVEV, per germline (reference sequence). The CDR3 sequence is 13 residues long. The ends lost 3 bases at V and 8 bases at J; junction bases unmatched: 4.

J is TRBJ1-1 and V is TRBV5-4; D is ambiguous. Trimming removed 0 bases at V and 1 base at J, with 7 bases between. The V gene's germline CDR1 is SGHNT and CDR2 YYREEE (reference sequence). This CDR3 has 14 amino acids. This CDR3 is CASSLGRGNTEAFF. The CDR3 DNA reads TGTGCCAGCAGCTTGGGCCGGGGGAACACTGAAGCTTTCTTT. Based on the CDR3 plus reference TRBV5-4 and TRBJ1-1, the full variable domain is ETGVTQSPTHLIKTRGQQVTLRCSSQSGHNTVSWYQQALGQGPQFIFQYYREEENGRGNFPPRFSGLQFPNYSSELNVNALELDDSALYLCASSLGRGNTEAFFGQGTRLTVV.

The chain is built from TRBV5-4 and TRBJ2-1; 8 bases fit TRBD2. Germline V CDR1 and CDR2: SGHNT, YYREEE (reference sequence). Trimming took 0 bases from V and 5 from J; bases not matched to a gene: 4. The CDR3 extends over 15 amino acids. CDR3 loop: CASSLVERGNNEQFF. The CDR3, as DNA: TGTGCCAGCAGCTTGGTAGAGCGGGGGAACAATGAGCAGTTCTTC.

The CDR3 nucleotides read TGTGCCAGCAGTGAAAAGGAGGGGGCAAGTGGCTACGAGCAGTACTTC. Its protein product is CASSEKEGASGYEQYF. The chain recombines TRBV6-1 with TRBJ2-7; D perhaps matches TRBD1 (7 bases). The CDR3 contains 16 residues. Germline V gives CDR1 MNHNS, CDR2 SASEGT. The V gene lost 2 bases and the J gene lost 3 bases, with 17 bases spanning the gap.

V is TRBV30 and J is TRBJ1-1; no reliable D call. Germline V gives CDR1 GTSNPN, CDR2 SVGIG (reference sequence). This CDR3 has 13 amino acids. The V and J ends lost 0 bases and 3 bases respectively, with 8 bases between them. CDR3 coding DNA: TGTGCCTGGAGTGTCTTGGCAGACACTGAAGCTTTCTTT. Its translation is CAWSVLADTEAFF.

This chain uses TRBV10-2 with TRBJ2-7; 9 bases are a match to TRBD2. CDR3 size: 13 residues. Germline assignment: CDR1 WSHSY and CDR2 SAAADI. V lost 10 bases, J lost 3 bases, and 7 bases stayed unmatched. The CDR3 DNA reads TGCGCCAACGGGACTAGCAGATACTACGAGCAGTACTTC. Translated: CANGTSRYYEQYF.

CDR3 nucleotide sequence: TGTGCCAGCAGCGAATTCGGACAGGGGCCAACTAATGAAAAACTGTTTTTT. Its protein product is CASSEFGQGPTNEKLFF. V is TRBV5-4 and J is TRBJ1-4; TRBD1 aligns across 9 bases. This CDR3 comprises 17 residues. Germline V gene lookup returns CDR1 SGHNT and CDR2 YYREEE (reference sequence). The trim removed 4 bases at V and 0 bases at J, leaving 7 bases unmatched.

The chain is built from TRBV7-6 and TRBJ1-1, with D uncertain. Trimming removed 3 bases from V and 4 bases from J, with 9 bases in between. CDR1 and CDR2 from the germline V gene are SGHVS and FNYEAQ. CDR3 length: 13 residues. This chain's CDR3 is CASSFEVFTEAFF. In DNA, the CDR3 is TGTGCCAGCAGCTTTGAGGTATTCACTGAAGCTTTCTTT.

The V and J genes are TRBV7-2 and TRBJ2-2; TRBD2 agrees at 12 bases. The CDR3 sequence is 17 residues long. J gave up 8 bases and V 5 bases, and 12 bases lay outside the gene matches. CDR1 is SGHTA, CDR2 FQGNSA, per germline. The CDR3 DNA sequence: TGTGCCAGCAGCGTTCTGGGGCTAGCGGGGGGGTTTGGGGAGCTGTTTTTT. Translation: CASSVLGLAGGFGELFF.

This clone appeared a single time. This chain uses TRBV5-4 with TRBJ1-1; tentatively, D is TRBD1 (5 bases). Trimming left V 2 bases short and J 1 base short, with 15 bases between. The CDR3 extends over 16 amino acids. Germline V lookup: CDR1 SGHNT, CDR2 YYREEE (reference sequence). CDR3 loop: CASSFWRAGPNTEAFF. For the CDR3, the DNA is TGTGCCAGCAGCTTCTGGCGCGCGGGGCCGAACACTGAAGCTTTCTTT.

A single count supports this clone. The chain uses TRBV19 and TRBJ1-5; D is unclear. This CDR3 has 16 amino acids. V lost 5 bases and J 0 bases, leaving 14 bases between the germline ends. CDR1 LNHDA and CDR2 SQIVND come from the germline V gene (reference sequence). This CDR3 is CASSVHGVYSNQPQHF. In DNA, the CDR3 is TGTGCCAGTAGTGTACACGGGGTCTATAGCAATCAGCCCCAGCATTTT.

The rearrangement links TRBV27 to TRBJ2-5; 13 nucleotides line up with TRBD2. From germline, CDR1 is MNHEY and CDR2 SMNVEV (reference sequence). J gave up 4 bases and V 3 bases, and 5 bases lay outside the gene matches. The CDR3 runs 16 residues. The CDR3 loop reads CASSLTSGGFAETQYF. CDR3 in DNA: TGTGCCAGCAGTTTGACTAGCGGGGGGTTTGCAGAGACCCAGTACTTC.

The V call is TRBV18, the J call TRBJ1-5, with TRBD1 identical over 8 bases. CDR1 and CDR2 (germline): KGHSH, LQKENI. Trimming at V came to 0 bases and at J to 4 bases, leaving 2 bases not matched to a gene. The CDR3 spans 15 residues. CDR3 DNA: TGTGCCAGCTCACCACCGGGACAGGAGAATCAGCCCCAGCATTTT. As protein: CASSPPGQENQPQHF.